These 22 T cell receptor beta chains were all obtained from the same sample, sequenced in a study of shared clonotypes between healthy human individuals (dated by TCRdb to 2018 to 2021). Library preparation employed the immunoSEQ multiplex PCR assay. The immuneACCESS repertoire file appears here via TCRdb, limited to in-frame rearrangements. These files lack a portion of the clones; in checked studies, under half of the deficit traces to unresolved V genes, and the cause of the others is not known. This sample is represented by 2 million to 2.5 million clones; approximately 93% of them were singletons. The top ten clonotypes cover approximately 0.4% of the sample. Sample: naive CD4+ T cells from PBMCs. The cell subset or site label, read with the paper, signifies: CD45RA+ positively selected. All receptors come from a young man in good health. Some clones in this sample may be carry-over from other donors' samples.

The rearrangement links TRBV11-3 to TRBJ2-2; D may correspond to TRBD1 or TRBD2 (5 bases each). The CDR3 extends over 15 amino acids. CDR1 and CDR2 from the germline V gene are SGHNT and YENEEA. Between the trimmed V and J ends, which lost 1 base and 1 base, there was a span of 7 bases. The CDR3 reads CASSLAGQNTGELFF. In nucleotides, the CDR3 is TGTGCCAGCAGCTTAGCGGGGCAGAACACCGGGGAGCTGTTTTTT. The whole variable domain, filled in from reference TRBV11-3 and TRBJ2-2, reads EAGVVQSPRYKIIEKKQPVAFWCNPISGHNTLYWYLQNLGQGPELLIRYENEEAVDDSQLPKDRFSAERLKGVDSTLKIQPAELGDSAVYLCASSLAGQNTGELFFGEGSRLTVL.

CDR3 in DNA: TGTGCCATCAGTGAACACAGGGTTAACAATGAGCAGTTCTTC. It translates to CAISEHRVNNEQFF. The chain employs TRBV10-3 and TRBJ2-1; tentative D call: TRBD1 (6 bases). V lost 3 bases and J 5 bases, leaving 11 bases between the germline ends. The CDR3 runs 14 residues. The germline CDR1 and CDR2 sequences are ENHRY and SYGVKD.

This chain's CDR3 is CASSLEAGRNTGELFF. Written as DNA, the CDR3 is TGTGCCAGCAGCCTTGAAGCGGGGCGTAACACCGGGGAGCTGTTTTTT. The chain couples TRBV4-2 to TRBJ2-2; 7 positions match TRBD2. Trimming cost V 4 bases and J 2 bases; bases outside gene matches: 7. The germline V gene encodes CDR1 LGHNA and CDR2 YNFKEQ. This CDR3 has 16 residues.

The chain carries TRBV5-1 and TRBJ2-5, with D possibly being TRBD1 or TRBD2 (5 bases each). Germline lookup yields CDR1 SGHRS and CDR2 YFSETQ. Trimming pared 0 bases from V and 4 bases from J, leaving 13 bases between. The CDR3 consists of 15 residues. The CDR3 nucleotides are TGCGCCAGCAGCTTGGAGGCCCTGAGGGGAGAGACCCAGTACTTC. Translated, it gives CASSLEALRGETQYF.

The chain combines TRBV7-2 with TRBJ2-7; a weak D match, TRBD2 (6 bases). V gave up 5 bases and J gave up 2 bases, with 16 bases separating them. The CDR3 loop spans 15 amino acids. The germline gives CDR1 SGHTA, CDR2 FQGNSA. The CDR3 spells CASSAGTHLPYEQYF. The CDR3 nucleotides read TGTGCCAGCAGCGCCGGGACTCATCTGCCCTACGAGCAGTACTTC.

The chain uses TRBV6-5 and TRBJ2-7; D unclear. Deletions cut 6 bases from V and 3 bases from J, with 9 bases between. Germline CDR1 MNHEY, CDR2 SVGAGI. The CDR3 loop spans 12 amino acids. The CDR3 sequence: CASRNPNYEQYF. The CDR3 region has the DNA TGTGCCAGCAGAAACCCAAACTACGAGCAGTACTTC.

The V call is TRBV5-1, the J call TRBJ2-3; unclear D gene. V lost 5 bases to trimming and J lost 9 bases, with 19 bases between them. Germline values: CDR1 SGHRS, CDR2 YFSETQ. This CDR3 contains 14 residues. CDR3 sequence (DNA): TGCGCCAGCAGGGACCCCCGGGCAACGGAAACGCAGTATTTT. Translating it yields CASRDPRATETQYF.

The V gene is TRBV5-1, the J gene TRBJ2-7; 9 bases agree with TRBD2. The CDR3 covers 17 residues. V gave up 2 bases and J gave up 3 bases; unmatched junction bases: 12. Germline V gives CDR1 SGHRS, CDR2 YFSETQ. For the CDR3, the DNA is TGCGCCAGCAGCTTTACTAGCGGGTCCCCTTTCCTCTACGAGCAGTACTTC. It specifies CASSFTSGSPFLYEQYF.

V gene TRBV15 combines with J gene TRBJ1-5; D is ambiguous. The CDR3 consists of 15 residues. Per the germline V gene, CDR1 is LNHNV and CDR2 is YYDKDF (reference sequence). Trimming removed 0 bases at V and 4 bases at J, with 10 bases between. This CDR3 reads CATSRDVKENQPQHF. CDR3 DNA sequence: TGTGCCACCAGCAGAGATGTCAAGGAGAATCAGCCCCAGCATTTT.

Regarding this clone: Within the sample, other DNA sequences also encode this same CDR3. The chain is built from TRBV28 and TRBJ2-7; 7 bases fit TRBD1. Trimming at V came to 2 bases and at J to 4 bases, leaving 2 bases not matched to a gene. The germline CDR1 and CDR2 sequences are MDHEN and SYDVKM. The CDR3 covers 13 residues. The CDR3 DNA follows: TGTGCCAGCAGTTTAAGACAGGGATACGAGCAGTACTTC. Residues: CASSLRQGYEQYF.

The gene calls are TRBV6-1 and TRBJ2-6; D is unresolved. Germline CDR1 reads MNHNS; CDR2 reads SASEGT. V was trimmed by 8 bases and J by 0 bases, leaving 8 bases between them. This CDR3 is 14 amino acids long. The CDR3 DNA sequence: TGTGCCAGCCTTCAACACTCTGGGGCCAACGTCCTGACTTTC. Translating it yields CASLQHSGANVLTF.

This rearrangement joins TRBV28 to TRBJ2-7, with 10 bases lining up with TRBD1. The CDR3 runs 14 residues. V was pared by 7 bases and J by 2 bases, with 5 bases of the junction left unmatched. Germline CDR1 and CDR2: MDHEN and SYDVKM. The CDR3, as DNA: TGTGCCAGCACCCCCGGGACAGGGGCCTACGAGCAGTACTTC. This encodes CASTPGTGAYEQYF.

This clone was detected once. The rearrangement joins TRBV6-1 to TRBJ2-1, with D perhaps matching TRBD1 (6 bases). The CDR3 consists of 13 residues. Germline-derived CDR1 and CDR2 are MNHNS and SASEGT. Trimming removed 8 bases at V and 4 bases at J, with 12 bases between. The CDR3 is CASSGTNYNEQFF. CDR3 coding DNA: TGTGCCAGCTCGGGGACAAATTACAATGAGCAGTTCTTC.

The chain joins TRBV2 to TRBJ2-3; weak D call: TRBD2 (6 bases). Trimming left V 5 bases short and J 10 bases short, with 10 bases between. Germline V gene data show CDR1 as SNHLY and CDR2 as FYNNEI. The CDR3 has 11 amino acids. CDR3 DNA sequence: TGTGCCAGCAGTACCCGGGACTCGCAGTATTTT. Translation: CASSTRDSQYF. The full variable domain, completed using reference TRBV2 and TRBJ2-3, is EPEVTQTPSHQVTQMGQEVILRCVPISNHLYFYWYRQILGQKVEFLVSFYNNEISEKSEIFDDQFSVERPDGSNFTLKIRSTKLEDSAMYFCASSTRDSQYFGPGTRLTVL.

The chain joins TRBV18 to TRBJ2-2; 7 bases are a match to TRBD2. Losses at the gene ends were 2 bases for V and 4 bases for J; bases not matched to a gene: 10. The CDR3 has 17 residues. The germline V gene has CDR1 KGHSH and CDR2 LQKENI. The CDR3 DNA reads TGTGCCAGCTCACCATTTTCTCGGGAGGTCGGCACCGGGGAGCTGTTTTTT. This encodes CASSPFSREVGTGELFF.

Concerning this clone: Other DNA sequences in the same sample also yield this CDR3. This chain links TRBV7-2 with TRBJ2-3; the D is unclear. V was shortened by 0 bases and J by 2 bases, with 3 bases between the two germline ends. The CDR3 spans 13 residues. The germline gives CDR1 SGHTA, CDR2 FQGNSA. DNA for the CDR3: TGTGCCAGCAGCTTAGCCACCACAGATACGCAGTATTTT. Amino acid sequence: CASSLATTDTQYF.

About this clone: Other DNA sequences of this sample code for an identical CDR3. V and J are TRBV29-1 and TRBJ2-5, with 7 bases that match TRBD2. V dropped 4 bases and J dropped 2; count of bases not matched to a gene: 1. CDR3 length equals 12 residues. Germline assignment: CDR1 SQVTM and CDR2 ANQGSEA. The CDR3 is CSVASGQETQYF. CDR3 coding DNA: TGCAGCGTTGCTAGCGGACAAGAGACCCAGTACTTC.

The rearrangement uses TRBV5-1 and TRBJ1-2, with TRBD1 identical over 9 bases. V trimming: 4 bases; J trimming: 4 bases; junction bases outside the gene matches: 5. The CDR3 is 14 amino acids. In germline, CDR1 is SGHRS, CDR2 YFSETQ. CDR3 loop: CASSTSQGAYGYTF. The CDR3 DNA sequence: TGCGCCAGCAGCACTTCACAGGGGGCCTATGGCTACACCTTC.

The chain uses TRBV7-6 and TRBJ1-5, with a weak D call TRBD1 (5 bases). Trimming pared 4 bases from V and 2 bases from J, leaving 18 bases between. Germline V CDR1 and CDR2: SGHVS, FNYEAQ. The CDR3 contains 17 residues. In nucleotides, the CDR3 is TGTGCCAGCAGCTCCGGGACGCCCACCGGCGGCAATCAGCCCCAGCATTTT. This codes for CASSSGTPTGGNQPQHF.

The chain recombines TRBV5-1 with TRBJ2-7, with D unclear. CDR1 SGHRS and CDR2 YFSETQ come from the germline V gene. This CDR3 is built from 14 residues. Trimming pared 0 bases from V and 0 bases from J, leaving 7 bases between. The CDR3, as DNA: TGCGCCAGCAGCTTGGAAGCGTTCTCCTACGAGCAGTACTTC. It codes for CASSLEAFSYEQYF.

This clone has a single count. The chain recombines TRBV5-6 with TRBJ1-2, with 8 bases lining up with TRBD1. The V gene's germline CDR1 is SGHDT and CDR2 YYEEEE. This CDR3 spans 17 amino acids. V was pared by 4 bases and J by 8 bases, with 19 bases of the junction left unmatched. The CDR3 DNA follows: TGTGCCAGCAGCCGCTTAATTACTTCAGGGGGCACGGGAGGCTACACCTTC. The encoded protein is CASSRLITSGGTGGYTF.

J is TRBJ2-7 and V is TRBV15; no clear D gene. CDR1 is LNHNV and CDR2 is YYDKDF in the germline V gene (reference sequence). Trimming removed 3 bases at V and 3 bases at J, with 12 bases between. CDR3 size: 14 residues. CDR3 nucleotides: TGTGCCACCAGCAGGGAAACAGCGAGCTACGAGCAGTACTTC. Translating it yields CATSRETASYEQYF. Full variable domain (rest looked up from reference TRBV15 and TRBJ2-7): DAMVIQNPRYQVTQFGKPVTLSCSQTLNHNVMYWYQQKSSQAPKLLFHYYDKDFNNEADTPDNFQSRRPNTSFCFLDIRSPGLGDTAMYLCATSRETASYEQYFGPGTRLTVT.